The next 23 T cell receptor beta chains were all read from a single sample in a study of blood T cell repertoires in COVID-19. Profiled with immunoSEQ multiplex PCR; TCRdb holds only in-frame clones, not every one. The sample includes about 62,000 clones, about 88% of them seen just once. Source material: peripheral blood. The receptor set was obtained from a man between 70 and 80 years old with acute or convalescent COVID-19.

The genes are TRBV11-2 and TRBJ2-3, with 12 bases fitting TRBD2. Germline CDR1 reads SGHAT; CDR2 reads FQNNGV. V lost 4 bases to trimming and J lost 2 bases; unmatched junction nucleotides: 7. This CDR3 contains 17 residues. In DNA, the CDR3 is TGTGCCAGCAGCTCCGCTACTAGCGGGAGGTCCACAGATACGCAGTATTTT. This sequence encodes CASSSATSGRSTDTQYF. Looking up the rest from reference TRBV11-2 and TRBJ2-3 gives the full variable domain: EAGVAQSPRYKIIEKRQSVAFWCNPISGHATLYWYQQILGQGPKLLIQFQNNGVVDDSQLPKDRFSAERLKGVDSTLKIQPAKLEDSAVYLCASSSATSGRSTDTQYFGPGTRLTVL.

This clone was seen a single time. The J gene is TRBJ1-5, the V gene TRBV9; perhaps TRBD1 as D (6 bases). The length of the CDR3 is 15 residues. V was cut by 0 bases and J by 7 bases, with 14 bases left in between. Per the germline V gene, CDR1 is SGDLS and CDR2 is YYNGEE. The CDR3 DNA follows: TGTGCCAGCAGCGTAGACCCGACAGGAGGCCAGCCCCAGCATTTT. Translating gives CASSVDPTGGQPQHF.

The chain combines TRBV30 with TRBJ1-1; 9 positions agree with TRBD1. From germline, CDR1 is GTSNPN and CDR2 SVGIG (reference sequence). The CDR3 consists of 14 residues. V shed 5 bases and J 2 bases; nucleotides not matched to a gene: 6. The CDR3 is CAWHRGRGNTEAFF. CDR3 DNA: TGTGCCTGGCACAGGGGGCGCGGTAACACTGAAGCTTTCTTT.

J is TRBJ2-7 and V is TRBV12-5, with D maybe TRBD1 (5 bases). The V gene's germline CDR1 is LGHNT and CDR2 FRNRAP. Trimming took 6 bases from V and 4 from J, leaving 10 bases between them. This CDR3 has 12 amino acids. The CDR3 region is CASGIRVYEQYF. In nucleotides, the CDR3 is TGTGCTAGTGGAATCAGGGTTTACGAGCAGTACTTC.

V usage is TRBV5-4 and J usage is TRBJ1-6; TRBD1 matches at 8 bases. With V trimmed by 3 bases and J by 0 bases, 2 bases remained unmatched. The CDR3 loop spans 16 amino acids. Germline V lookup: CDR1 SGHNT, CDR2 YYREEE (reference sequence). The chain's CDR3 is CASSSTGGSYNSPLHF. The CDR3 DNA follows: TGTGCCAGCAGCTCCACAGGGGGCTCCTATAATTCACCCCTCCACTTT. The entire variable domain, with the rest obtained from reference TRBV5-4 and TRBJ1-6, is as follows: ETGVTQSPTHLIKTRGQQVTLRCSSQSGHNTVSWYQQALGQGPQFIFQYYREEENGRGNFPPRFSGLQFPNYSSELNVNALELDDSALYLCASSSTGGSYNSPLHFGNGTRLTVT.

The chain has TRBV6-1 and TRBJ2-5; D is uncertain. V gave up 1 base and J gave up 5 bases, with 5 bases separating them. The CDR3 totals 12 residues. The germline V gene has CDR1 MNHNS and CDR2 SASEGT. CDR3 in amino acids: CASSEVQETQYF. The CDR3 nucleotides are TGTGCCAGCAGTGAAGTACAGGAGACCCAGTACTTC.

The chain is built from TRBV6-5 and TRBJ2-7; possibly TRBD2 for D (5 bases). CDR1 is MNHEY, CDR2 SVGAGI, per germline. With 2 bases removed from V and 4 bases from J, the gap between germline ends came to 9 bases. This CDR3 spans 13 amino acids. The CDR3 sequence: CASSYNRGYEQYF. CDR3 nucleotide sequence: TGTGCCAGCAGTTACAACCGGGGATACGAGCAGTACTTC.

The genes are TRBV19 and TRBJ2-7; a weak D match, TRBD2 (5 bases). The CDR3 is 15 residues long. The germline V and J ends were trimmed by 5 bases and 3 bases, with 17 bases remaining between them. Per germline, CDR1 LNHDA and CDR2 SQIVND (reference sequence). Here the CDR3 reads CASSRTREPGYEQYF. The CDR3 bases are TGTGCCAGTAGTCGAACTAGGGAACCAGGCTACGAGCAGTACTTC.

This chain uses TRBV27 with TRBJ1-2; TRBD1 matches 7 bases. The CDR3 runs to 15 residues. Looked up from germline, CDR1 is MNHEY and CDR2 is SMNVEV (reference sequence). The V and J ends lost 3 bases and 7 bases, in that order; junction bases with no gene match: 11. CDR3 in DNA: TGTGCCAGCAGTTTTCAGGGGGGCGGACGGTCTGGCTACACCTTC. Protein: CASSFQGGGRSGYTF.

J is TRBJ1-1 and V is TRBV11-3; tentative D call: TRBD1 (6 bases). The CDR3 runs 14 residues. Germline CDR1 and CDR2: SGHNT and YENEEA. V lost 2 bases, J lost 1 base, and 8 bases lay in between. The CDR3 region is CASSLQGTNTEAFF. The CDR3 DNA is TGTGCCAGCAGCTTACAGGGGACGAACACTGAAGCTTTCTTT.

J is TRBJ1-5 and V is TRBV19; a weak D match, TRBD1 (6 bases). The V end was cut by 5 bases, the J end by 5 bases, with 19 bases between. This CDR3 has 16 residues. Germline CDR1 reads LNHDA; CDR2 reads SQIVND (reference sequence). This CDR3 reads CASSENRVFGYQPQHF. The CDR3 DNA follows: TGTGCCAGTAGTGAGAACAGGGTTTTCGGTTATCAGCCCCAGCATTTT. Supplemented by reference TRBV19 and TRBJ1-5, the full variable domain reads DGGITQSPKYLFRKEGQNVTLSCEQNLNHDAMYWYRQDPGQGLRLIYYSQIVNDFQKGDIAEGYSVSREKKESFPLTVTSAQKNPTAFYLCASSENRVFGYQPQHFGDGTRLSIL.

This chain joins TRBV11-2 and TRBJ1-1; D is ambiguous. Germline V gives CDR1 SGHAT, CDR2 FQNNGV. V shed 2 bases and J shed 7 bases, with 14 bases lying between them. The CDR3 is 14 amino acids. The CDR3 sequence is CASSLHRVQNEAFF. The CDR3, as DNA: TGTGCCAGCAGCTTACACAGAGTCCAGAATGAAGCTTTCTTT.

The genes are TRBV5-1 and TRBJ1-2; D uncertain. With 4 bases removed from V and 2 bases from J, the gap between germline ends came to 12 bases. CDR1 and CDR2 from the germline V gene are SGHRS and YFSETQ. The CDR3 consists of 14 residues. The CDR3 reads CASSRGDGNYGYTF. In DNA form, the CDR3 reads TGCGCCAGCAGCCGGGGTGATGGGAACTATGGCTACACCTTC.

This rearrangement joins TRBV5-1 to TRBJ2-1, with a weak D call TRBD2 (6 bases). Trimming removed 3 bases from V and 4 bases from J, with 11 bases in between. Germline lookup yields CDR1 SGHRS and CDR2 YFSETQ. CDR3 length: 14 amino acids. The CDR3, as DNA: TGCGCCAGCAGCTCCGGTGGAGGGTACAATGAGCAGTTCTTC. This codes for CASSSGGGYNEQFF.

This clone was counted between two and nine times. The CDR3 is CASSQAPTSGRERDTQYF. The CDR3 DNA is TGTGCCAGCAGCCAAGCCCCGACTAGCGGGAGGGAACGAGATACGCAGTATTTT. The chain uses TRBV4-2 and TRBJ2-3; TRBD2 matches at 14 bases. This CDR3 region has 18 residues. The germline CDR1 and CDR2 sequences are LGHNA and YNFKEQ. V shed 1 base, J shed 5 bases, and the junction held 8 bases outside the gene matches.

This rearrangement joins TRBV6-5 to TRBJ1-6; no clear D. CDR3 size: 15 residues. Deletions cut 5 bases from V and 7 bases from J, with 15 bases between. CDR1 and CDR2 from the germline V gene are MNHEY and SVGAGI. The CDR3 DNA follows: TGTGCCAGCAGTAGCCGTGGCAGAGGAAATTCACCCCTCCACTTT. This translates into CASSSRGRGNSPLHF.

This clone was seen only once. The gene calls are TRBV7-3 and TRBJ1-1, with D uncertain. V lost 5 bases to trimming and J lost 2 bases, with 12 bases between them. The CDR3 is 14 amino acids. Germline V lookup: CDR1 SGHTA, CDR2 FQGTGA. The CDR3 nucleotides read TGTGCCAGCAGCCGATTGGGCATAAACACTGAAGCTTTCTTT. Its protein product is CASSRLGINTEAFF.

This clone was seen just once. The chain combines TRBV28 with TRBJ2-7, with D tentatively TRBD2 (6 bases). CDR3 length: 15 amino acids. Deletions cut 7 bases from V and 6 bases from J, with 22 bases between. From germline, CDR1 is MDHEN and CDR2 SYDVKM. The CDR3 here is CASIAPATRLGEQYF. As DNA, the CDR3 is TGTGCCAGCATAGCCCCGGCCACTAGACTAGGCGAGCAGTACTTC.

The V gene is TRBV10-1, the J gene TRBJ2-5; 9 bases agree with TRBD1. The V and J ends lost 6 bases and 7 bases, in that order; junction bases with no gene match: 9. The CDR3 has 14 amino acids. The germline V gene has CDR1 WNHNN and CDR2 SYGVQD (reference sequence). CDR3 protein: CASSAGQGIGTQYF. In DNA form, the CDR3 reads TGCGCCAGCAGCGCCGGACAGGGGATAGGGACCCAGTACTTC.

The chain has TRBV27 and TRBJ1-6; no reliable D call. V was cut by 6 bases and J by 10 bases, with 10 bases left in between. CDR3 size: 12 residues. Germline CDR1 reads MNHEY; CDR2 reads SMNVEV (reference sequence). As DNA, the CDR3 is TGTGCCAGCAGCTCAAACAGCTCACCCCTCCACTTT. Its protein is CASSSNSSPLHF.

The gene calls are TRBV19 and TRBJ2-7; 8 nucleotides match TRBD1. The germline V gene encodes CDR1 LNHDA and CDR2 SQIVND (reference sequence). Germline trimming cut 3 bases from V and 4 bases from J; bases unmatched to any gene: 2. The CDR3 length is 13 residues. The CDR3 region is CASSMDRAYEQYF. As DNA, the CDR3 is TGTGCCAGTAGTATGGACAGGGCTTACGAGCAGTACTTC. Combining the CDR3 with reference TRBV19 and TRBJ2-7 gives the whole variable domain DGGITQSPKYLFRKEGQNVTLSCEQNLNHDAMYWYRQDPGQGLRLIYYSQIVNDFQKGDIAEGYSVSREKKESFPLTVTSAQKNPTAFYLCASSMDRAYEQYFGPGTRLTVT.

This CDR3 reads CASSIKGQNQPQHF. The DNA for the CDR3 is TGTGCCAGTAGTATCAAGGGGCAGAATCAGCCCCAGCATTTT. This sequence joins TRBV19 and TRBJ1-5; tentative D call: TRBD1 (5 bases). There are 14 residues in the CDR3. Germline CDR1 and CDR2: LNHDA and SQIVND (reference sequence). Trimming cost V 3 bases and J 4 bases, with 10 bases left between them.

This chain uses TRBV7-2 with TRBJ2-3; D is uncertain. Germline values: CDR1 SGHTA, CDR2 FQGNSA. There are 12 residues in the CDR3. V lost 4 bases and J 7 bases, leaving 9 bases between the germline ends. The CDR3 DNA reads TGTGCCAGCAGCTCCCGGTCAAATACGCAGTATTTT. This gives the protein CASSSRSNTQYF.